Listed below are T cell receptor beta chains from one sample, sequenced in a study of blood T cell repertoires in COVID-19. TCRdb's copy holds only in-frame clones and misses some; the assay was immunoSEQ multiplex PCR. The sample carries about 200,000 clones, approximately 85% recorded once. Specimen: peripheral blood. These receptors all come from a man between 60 and 75 years old with acute or convalescent COVID-19. CDR3s include the opening cysteine and the closing phenylalanine or tryptophan. The order of the fields is clone size, J gene, V gene, D gene, CDR3 protein, CDR3 DNA. D genes are given only for firm matches. Some rows mark clone size as missing; the rest say once, few, many or name a class of expanded clone.

>-|TRBJ2-4|TRBV19|TRBD1
CASSIQGDRVDIQYF
TGTGCCAGTAGTATTCAGGGGGACAGGGTGGACATTCAGTACTTC
>-|TRBJ2-2|TRBV6-6|TRBD1
CASRPTGGGSGELFF
TGTGCCAGCAGACCTACAGGGGGCGGTTCCGGGGAGCTGTTTTTT
>once|TRBJ1-1|TRBV6-1|-
CASSERALDTEAFF
TGTGCCAGCAGTGAAAGAGCCTTGGACACTGAAGCTTTCTTT
>-|TRBJ1-4|TRBV19|TRBD1
CASSKGQGITNEKLFF
TGTGCCAGTAGTAAAGGACAGGGGATCACTAATGAAAAACTGTTTTTT
>-|TRBJ1-3|TRBV14|TRBD1
CASSQDGAGGPGNTIYF
TGTGCCAGCAGCCAAGATGGGGCAGGGGGGCCTGGAAACACCATATATTTT
>-|TRBJ1-3|TRBV29-1|-
CSATPGLAGNTIYF
TGCAGCGCTACACCGGGACTCGCTGGAAACACCATATATTTT
>-|TRBJ2-1|TRBV5-1|-
CASSLIITSSREQFF
TGCGCCAGCAGCTTAATAATAACTAGCTCCCGGGAGCAGTTCTTC
>-|TRBJ2-7|TRBV6-6|TRBD2
CASSLEGRELEQYF
TGTGCCAGCAGTTTAGAGGGGCGGGAGCTCGAGCAGTACTTC
>-|TRBJ2-1|TRBV7-9|TRBD2
CASNTLAGENNEQFF
TGTGCCAGCAACACTCTAGCGGGAGAGAACAATGAGCAGTTCTTC
>-|TRBJ1-1|TRBV28|TRBD1
CASRYWTGSERTEAFF
TGTGCCAGCAGATATTGGACAGGGTCGGAGAGGACTGAAGCTTTCTTT
>-|TRBJ2-7|TRBV6-5|TRBD2
CASRRGTSGSYEQYF
TGTGCCAGCAGGCGCGGGACTAGCGGTTCCTACGAGCAGTACTTC
>-|TRBJ2-5|TRBV11-2|TRBD2
CASSYGKGGGRFQETQYF
TGTGCCAGCAGCTATGGGAAAGGAGGCGGGAGGTTCCAAGAGACCCAGTACTTC
>-|TRBJ1-1|TRBV7-8|TRBD1
CASSLESGRTGNTEAFF
TGTGCCAGCAGCTTAGAATCTGGTCGGACAGGGAACACTGAAGCTTTCTTT
>-|TRBJ2-3|TRBV6-6|TRBD2
CASSTGLAGDTQYF
TGTGCCAGCAGCACGGGACTAGCGGGGGATACGCAGTATTTT
>-|TRBJ2-2|TRBV18|TRBD2
CASSPYRAGLTGELFF
TGTGCCAGCTCACCATACCGAGCGGGGCTAACCGGGGAGCTGTTTTTT